Presented here are 15 T cell receptor beta chains from one specimen sequenced in a study of breast tumors, draining lymph nodes, adjacent tissues (dated by TCRdb to about 2016). Lymph node samples came from the axillary draining lymph nodes of breast cancer patients. The library was produced with multiplex PCR. The reads were generated on an Illumina HiSeq 2000. TCRdb reanalyzed the raw reads on its own, using fastp at Q25 for trimming and MiXCR for clone calling, and kept in-frame beta chains. When rows share a CDR3 protein, they turn into one entry using the most common DNA and genes. The sample table lists approximately 170,000 distinct CDR3 sequences, approximately 33% of them with a count of one. Roughly 4.3% of the sample is in the top ten clones. The sequenced sample consisted of axillary lymph node tissue. Every receptor here comes from a female donor with breast cancer. Some clones in this sample may be carry-over from other donors' samples.

This chain uses TRBV25-1 with TRBJ1-6; D gene unclear. With 7 bases removed from V and 19 bases from J, the gap between germline ends came to 26 bases. The CDR3 runs to 14 residues. Per the germline V gene, CDR1 is MGHDK and CDR2 is SYGVNS. The CDR3 protein is CASIKGHLILWLHF. The CDR3, as DNA: TGTGCCAGCATAAAAGGGCACCTTATCCTATGGCTACACTTT.

This clonotype was recorded at least ten times. The CDR3 DNA reads as TGTGCCAGTAAGGGGACAGGTAACACCGGGGAGCTGTTTTTT. The encoded protein is CASKGTGNTGELFF. The chain employs TRBV19 and TRBJ2-2, with 8 bases matching TRBD1. This CDR3 has 14 amino acids. The J segment lost 2 bases and the V segment lost 7 bases, leaving 3 bases of the junction unmatched. From germline, CDR1 is LNHDA and CDR2 SQIVND (reference sequence).

The genes are TRBV30 and TRBJ1-2; the match to TRBD1 covers 7 bases. The CDR3 length is 12 residues. V shed 5 bases, J shed 9 bases, and the junction held 9 bases outside the gene matches. Germline assignment: CDR1 GTSNPN and CDR2 SVGIG (reference sequence). The CDR3 spells CAWATGVGSYTF. The CDR3 DNA reads as TGTGCCTGGGCAACAGGGGTGGGGAGCTACACCTTC.

This chain links TRBV20-1 with TRBJ2-3; 13 nucleotides line up with TRBD2. The germline CDR1 and CDR2 sequences are DFQATT and SNEGSKA (reference sequence). CDR3 length: 14 amino acids. V was clipped by 5 bases and J by 11 bases; unmatched bases: 10. Written as DNA, the CDR3 is TGCAGTGCTCGGGGACTAGCGGGGCTAGATGAGCAGTATTTT. Translating it yields CSARGLAGLDEQYF.

This clonotype has ten or more counts. This chain connects TRBV20-1 to TRBJ2-1, with 11 bases aligning to TRBD2. V shed 1 base and J 9 bases; nucleotides not matched to a gene: 17. This CDR3 is built from 18 residues. Germline V CDR1 and CDR2: DFQATT, SNEGSKA (reference sequence). The CDR3 nucleotides are TGCAGTGCTAGAGGTGGTAGCGGGAGGGCCAGGTTTATCAGTGAGCAGTTCTTC. This gives the protein CSARGGSGRARFISEQFF.

This clonotype was found many times. This chain connects TRBV7-8 to TRBJ1-4; D possibly corresponds to TRBD1 (5 bases). Per germline, CDR1 SGHVS and CDR2 FQNEAQ. This CDR3 is built from 14 residues. V lost 5 bases, J lost 6 bases, and 13 bases lay in between. CDR3: CASSHGGTDEKLFF. In DNA form, the CDR3 reads TGTGCCAGCAGCCATGGGGGTACGGATGAAAAACTGTTTTTT.

As to this clonotype: Compared with germline, one end of the junction differs, possibly owing to a read error. The chain employs TRBV3-1 and TRBJ2-1; the match to TRBD1 covers 7 bases. Germline V gene sequence: CDR1 LGHDT, CDR2 YNNKEL (reference sequence). The CDR3 has 17 residues. CDR3 sequence reads: CASSQGDGSLYQETQFF. The CDR3 DNA is TGCGCCAGCAGCCAGGGGGACGGATCCCTGTACCAAGAGACCCAGTTCTTC.

The chain uses TRBV15 and TRBJ2-5, with D perhaps matching TRBD1 (5 bases). Germline V gives CDR1 LNHNV, CDR2 YYDKDF (reference sequence). The CDR3 extends over 15 amino acids. V was trimmed by 0 bases and J by 5 bases, leaving 13 bases between them. The CDR3 sequence is CATSREIQGVETQYF. As DNA, the CDR3 is TGTGCCACCAGCAGAGAAATCCAGGGCGTTGAGACCCAGTACTTC.

The table lists this clonotype with many counts. This chain joins TRBV2 and TRBJ2-2, with TRBD1 matching over 9 bases. Germline V gene lookup returns CDR1 SNHLY and CDR2 FYNNEI. The CDR3 contains 15 residues. V was clipped by 5 bases and J by 7 bases; unmatched bases: 8. CDR3: CASSRTGEWGGELFF. The CDR3 DNA sequence: TGTGCCAGCAGTCGGACAGGGGAGTGGGGCGGGGAGCTGTTTTTT.

This clonotype was seen repeatedly, ten times or more. The chain links TRBV19 to TRBJ2-2; 10 nucleotides match TRBD2. CDR1 is LNHDA and CDR2 is SQIVND in the germline V gene (reference sequence). With 7 bases clipped from V and 7 bases from J, the junction kept 15 bases outside the gene matches. This CDR3 is 17 amino acids long. The CDR3 sequence: CASIGLAGDGFIGELFF. CDR3 nucleotide sequence: TGTGCCAGTATCGGGCTAGCGGGAGACGGTTTTATCGGGGAGCTGTTTTTT.

This clonotype has at least ten counts. This chain joins TRBV7-3 and TRBJ2-2; a possible D gene is TRBD1 (6 bases). With 1 base removed from V and 0 bases from J, the gap between germline ends came to 9 bases. The CDR3 runs to 16 residues. The germline gives CDR1 SGHTA, CDR2 FQGTGA. The CDR3 nucleotides are TGTGCCAGCAGCTTAATGGGGGCAGCGAACACCGGGGAGCTGTTTTTT. Translated: CASSLMGAANTGELFF.

The table lists this clonotype with many counts. V and J are TRBV2 and TRBJ2-7, with 9 bases fitting TRBD2. J gave up 7 bases and V 7 bases, and 11 bases lay outside the gene matches. The CDR3 extends over 14 amino acids. The germline CDR1 and CDR2 sequences are SNHLY and FYNNEI. CDR3 DNA: TGTGCCAGCATAATGCTTAGCGGGAGAGAAGAGCAGTACTTC. It translates to CASIMLSGREEQYF.

CDR3 in amino acids: CASESGQGYNSPLHF. The CDR3 DNA reads TGTGCCAGCGAATCGGGACAGGGCTATAATTCACCCCTCCACTTT. The J gene is TRBJ1-6, the V gene TRBV7-8, with 9 bases aligning to TRBD1. The CDR3 has 15 residues. Germline V gene sequence: CDR1 SGHVS, CDR2 FQNEAQ. J gave up 3 bases and V 8 bases, and 5 bases lay outside the gene matches.

The table lists this clonotype with a few counts. The CDR3 loop reads CASTMGGGAFF. CDR3 in DNA: TGCGCCAGCACCATGGGGGGGGGAGCTTTCTTT. The genes are TRBV5-1 and TRBJ1-1; tentatively, D is TRBD1 (5 bases). Germline lookup yields CDR1 SGHRS and CDR2 YFSETQ. CDR3 length: 11 residues. V was clipped by 6 bases and J by 10 bases, with 13 bases between them.

This clonotype appeared a few times. V and J are TRBV6-2 or TRBV6-3 and TRBJ2-5; 10 positions match TRBD1. The CDR3 loop spans 15 amino acids. Germline lookup yields CDR1 MNHEY and CDR2 SVGEGT. V was clipped by 4 bases and J by 4 bases; unmatched bases: 6. The CDR3 protein is CASSFRQGARETQYF. In DNA, the CDR3 is TGTGCCAGCAGTTTCCGACAGGGGGCGCGAGAGACCCAGTACTTC.